Below are 5 T cell receptor beta chains sequenced from a single sample in a study of shared clonotypes between healthy human individuals. Sequencing was performed with immunoSEQ multiplex PCR; in TCRdb, only in-frame clones are kept and a portion is missing. The data hold roughly 1,800,000 clones, with approximately 94% observed a single time. CD8 cells classed as naive were CD45RO-negative and positively selected for CCR7, excluding terminally differentiated effector memory CD45RA+ cells. Source material: naive CD8+ T cells sorted from blood. Receptors were obtained from a man between 18 and 29 years old in good health.

The chain is built from TRBV9 and TRBJ2-1; 8 positions match TRBD2. The V segment lost 0 bases and the J segment 8 bases; nucleotides outside the gene matches: 7. This CDR3 region has 15 residues. Looked up from germline, CDR1 is SGDLS and CDR2 is YYNGEE. This CDR3 is CASSVDGGGTDEQFF. The CDR3 DNA is TGTGCCAGCAGCGTAGACGGCGGGGGGACCGATGAGCAGTTCTTC.

The rearrangement uses TRBV7-8 and TRBJ2-5, with 9 bases that match TRBD1. Germline V gene data show CDR1 as SGHVS and CDR2 as FQNEAQ. V gave up 2 bases and J gave up 3 bases; unmatched junction bases: 10. The CDR3 length is 17 residues. As DNA, the CDR3 is TGTGCCAGCAGCTTATATCCACAGGGGGCGTTGGAAGAGACCCAGTACTTC. Translated, it gives CASSLYPQGALEETQYF.

As to this clone: At one boundary the junction diverges from the germline segment, which might be a read error. This chain links TRBV7-7 with TRBJ1-1; TRBD1 aligns across 7 bases. This CDR3 spans 14 amino acids. The germline V gene has CDR1 SSHAT and CDR2 FNYEAQ (reference sequence). The CDR3 here is CASSFRDSFTEAFF. Here the CDR3 DNA reads TGTGCTAGCAGCTTCAGGGACAGCTTCACTGAAGCTTTCTTT.

The chain links TRBV7-9 to TRBJ1-6; TRBD1 aligns across 7 bases. The CDR3 spans 16 residues. The V gene's germline CDR1 is SEHNR and CDR2 FQNEAQ (reference sequence). V dropped 2 bases and J dropped 5; count of bases not matched to a gene: 6. The CDR3 coding sequence is TGTGCCAGCAGCTTACCGCCGGGACAGAATAATTCACCCCTCCACTTT. This translates into CASSLPPGQNNSPLHF.

CDR3 amino acids: CASSELAGPGEAFF. CDR3 bases: TGCGCCAGCAGTGAGTTAGCGGGCCCTGGTGAAGCTTTCTTT. V and J are TRBV10-1 and TRBJ1-1; D is uncertain. The V end was cut by 1 base, the J end by 7 bases, with 13 bases between. Germline values: CDR1 WNHNN, CDR2 SYGVQD (reference sequence). The CDR3 consists of 14 residues.